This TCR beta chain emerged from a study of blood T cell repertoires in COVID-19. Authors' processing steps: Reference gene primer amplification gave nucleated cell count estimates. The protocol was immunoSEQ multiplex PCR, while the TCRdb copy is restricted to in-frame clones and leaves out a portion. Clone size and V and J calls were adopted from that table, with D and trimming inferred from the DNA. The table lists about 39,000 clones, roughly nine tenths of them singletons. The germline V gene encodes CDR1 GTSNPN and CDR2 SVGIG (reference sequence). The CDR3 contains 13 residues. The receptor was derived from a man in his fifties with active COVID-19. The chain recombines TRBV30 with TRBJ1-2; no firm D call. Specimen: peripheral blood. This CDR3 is CASTPSRDYGYTF. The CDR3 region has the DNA TGTGCTTCTACCCCATCACGGGACTATGGCTACACCTTC.